Each of the 28 T cell receptor beta chains below was sequenced from the same sample in a study of shared clonotypes between healthy human individuals. CD45RO-negative cells were positively selected for CCR7, leaving out terminally differentiated effector memory CD45RA+ cells. Here immunoSEQ multiplex PCR was the method, and the copy in TCRdb shows in-frame clones only, minus some. This table holds roughly 2,000,000 clones, 80% to 95% found once. Sequences were obtained from naive CD8+ T cells from PBMCs. Source of these receptors: a man aged 18 to 29 in good health. Some clones in this sample may be carry-over from other donors' samples.

The chain carries TRBV29-1 and TRBJ2-4; D remains unclear. The V and J ends lost 2 bases and 6 bases respectively, with 20 bases between them. The germline CDR1 and CDR2 sequences are SQVTM and ANQGSEA. The CDR3 extends over 16 amino acids. The CDR3 nucleotides read TGCAGCGTTGAACTCCTTGGGCTAGTGGGCAGAAACATTCAGTACTTC. Translation gives CSVELLGLVGRNIQYF.

The chain joins TRBV28 to TRBJ1-5; D perhaps matches TRBD1 (5 bases). This CDR3 has 17 residues. Germline V gene data show CDR1 as MDHEN and CDR2 as SYDVKM. The V gene lost 3 bases and the J gene lost 5 bases, with 20 bases spanning the gap. The CDR3 sequence is CASSFDIQTAGDQPQHF. In DNA form, the CDR3 reads TGTGCCAGCAGTTTCGATATCCAGACGGCGGGGGATCAGCCCCAGCATTTT.

The chain joins TRBV18 to TRBJ1-1; D call uncertain. The CDR3 has 14 residues. The V end lost 6 bases, the J end lost 6 bases, and 17 bases lay between the germline ends. Germline CDR1 and CDR2: KGHSH and LQKENI. The CDR3 here is CASSPDRSLAEAFF. In DNA, the CDR3 is TGTGCCAGCTCCCCAGACCGGAGTCTAGCTGAAGCTTTCTTT.

The J gene is TRBJ2-7, the V gene TRBV18; no clear D. The CDR3 covers 14 residues. V was cut by 1 base and J by 3 bases, with 10 bases left in between. CDR1 KGHSH and CDR2 LQKENI come from the germline V gene. The CDR3 loop is CASSPLNAYYEQYF. The CDR3 nucleotides read TGTGCCAGCTCACCACTGAACGCTTACTACGAGCAGTACTTC. The whole variable domain, remainder taken from reference TRBV18 and TRBJ2-7, is NAGVMQNPRHLVRRRGQEARLRCSPMKGHSHVYWYRQLPEEGLKFMVYLQKENIIDESGMPKERFSAEFPKEGPSILRIQQVVRGDSAAYFCASSPLNAYYEQYFGPGTRLTVT.

This clone was picked up one time. The J gene is TRBJ1-3, the V gene TRBV9; perhaps TRBD1 as D (5 bases). CDR1 and CDR2 from the germline V gene are SGDLS and YYNGEE. Trimming pared 4 bases from V and 3 bases from J, leaving 17 bases between. The CDR3 has 16 residues. DNA of the CDR3: TGTGCCAGCAGCCACCCTTGGGGCCGGAGTGGAAACACCATATATTTT. Translated, it gives CASSHPWGRSGNTIYF.

CDR3 sequence: CASSYPSIYEQYF. The CDR3 DNA is TGTGCCAGCAGCTATCCTAGTATCTACGAGCAGTACTTC. The rearrangement links TRBV7-9 to TRBJ2-7; D remains ambiguous. V was shortened by 4 bases and J by 3 bases, with 10 bases between the two germline ends. CDR1 and CDR2 (germline): SEHNR, FQNEAQ (reference sequence). The CDR3 is made up of 13 amino acids.

DNA for the CDR3: TGTGCCAGCAGCTTATCTACGGGACAGGGGTACCCTGAAGCTTTCTTT. Translation: CASSLSTGQGYPEAFF. The rearrangement joins TRBV7-9 to TRBJ1-1; 10 nucleotides line up with TRBD1. Germline V gene data show CDR1 as SEHNR and CDR2 as FQNEAQ (reference sequence). The CDR3 length is 16 residues. The J segment lost 6 bases and the V segment lost 2 bases, leaving 9 bases of the junction unmatched.

V usage is TRBV7-2 and J usage is TRBJ2-1; TRBD1 might be the D (5 bases). Per germline, CDR1 SGHTA and CDR2 FQGNSA. This CDR3 has 15 residues. V lost 4 bases to trimming and J lost 2 bases, with 12 bases between them. DNA for the CDR3: TGTGCCAGCAGCTGGTACGAGGACACCTACAATGAGCAGTTCTTC. Translating gives CASSWYEDTYNEQFF.

The rearrangement links TRBV29-1 to TRBJ2-2; D is possibly TRBD1 (5 bases). The CDR3 runs to 14 residues. Trimming shortened V by 7 bases and J by 5 bases, and 17 bases separated the two germline ends. CDR1 is SQVTM and CDR2 is ANQGSEA in the germline V gene. CDR3: CSGKVPGKTGELFF. The CDR3 region has the DNA TGCAGCGGGAAAGTTCCAGGGAAGACCGGGGAGCTGTTTTTT.

CDR3 region: CASSLRTGHNYGYTF. In DNA form, the CDR3 reads TGTGCCAGCAGCCTGCGGACAGGGCATAACTATGGCTACACCTTC. The chain uses TRBV7-9 and TRBJ1-2; 8 nucleotides line up with TRBD1. There are 15 residues in the CDR3. The V gene end was trimmed by 5 bases and the J gene end by 1 base; junction bases not matched to a gene: 6. Germline loops: CDR1 SEHNR, CDR2 FQNEAQ (reference sequence).

The J gene is TRBJ2-1, the V gene TRBV9; TRBD2 agrees at 11 bases. Germline CDR1 reads SGDLS; CDR2 reads YYNGEE. The V gene end was trimmed by 4 bases and the J gene end by 7 bases; junction bases not matched to a gene: 13. The CDR3 totals 17 residues. The CDR3 nucleotides are TGTGCCAGCAGCTCTAGTGCCACTAGCGGGGGTCGGAATGAGCAGTTCTTC. Translated, it gives CASSSSATSGGRNEQFF.

The rearrangement links TRBV7-9 to TRBJ2-1, with D possibly TRBD1 on 6 matching bases. Germline CDR1 and CDR2: SEHNR and FQNEAQ (reference sequence). Trimming left V 4 bases short and J 11 bases short, with 21 bases between. The CDR3 extends over 15 amino acids. In DNA form, the CDR3 reads TGTGCCAGCAGCTCCCCAGGGACATGGGGAGAGCAGCAGTTCTTC. Amino acid sequence: CASSSPGTWGEQQFF.

The chain couples TRBV5-6 to TRBJ2-7, with 9 bases aligning to TRBD2. The CDR3 runs to 14 residues. With 2 bases clipped from V and 6 bases from J, the junction kept 6 bases outside the gene matches. Per germline, CDR1 SGHDT and CDR2 YYEEEE. CDR3 loop: CASSFLAGASEQYF. DNA for the CDR3: TGTGCCAGCAGCTTTTTAGCGGGAGCCTCCGAGCAGTACTTC. The whole variable domain, remainder taken from reference TRBV5-6 and TRBJ2-7, is DAGVTQSPTHLIKTRGQQVTLRCSPKSGHDTVSWYQQALGQGPQFIFQYYEEEERQRGNFPDRFSGHQFPNYSSELNVNALLLGDSALYLCASSFLAGASEQYFGPGTRLTVT.

This chain links TRBV6-5 with TRBJ1-2, with D hard to call. Germline assignment: CDR1 MNHEY and CDR2 SVGAGI. The CDR3 extends over 15 amino acids. V was pared by 0 bases and J by 4 bases, with 12 bases between. The CDR3 region is CASSYSITAPYGYTF. The DNA of the CDR3 is TGTGCCAGCAGTTACTCGATAACGGCGCCCTATGGCTACACCTTC.

As for this clone: Different DNA sequences within this sample yield the same CDR3. The gene calls are TRBV27 and TRBJ2-7; 11 bases are a match to TRBD2. CDR3 size: 16 residues. CDR1 and CDR2 from the germline V gene are MNHEY and SMNVEV (reference sequence). The trim removed 1 base at V and 2 bases at J, leaving 4 bases unmatched. The CDR3 reads CASSLLLAGGPYEQYF. Written as DNA, the CDR3 is TGTGCCAGCAGTTTATTGCTAGCGGGAGGCCCCTACGAGCAGTACTTC.

This chain links TRBV4-1 with TRBJ2-3; D call uncertain. The CDR3 is 15 amino acids. Trimming removed 1 base from V and 0 bases from J, with 8 bases in between. The germline V gene has CDR1 MGHRA and CDR2 YSYEKL. The chain's CDR3 is CASSQAAFSTDTQYF. CDR3 bases: TGCGCCAGCAGCCAAGCCGCATTTAGCACAGATACGCAGTATTTT.

This clone showed up just once. The V call is TRBV19, the J call TRBJ1-2; perhaps TRBD1 as D (5 bases). The CDR3 is 16 residues long. Trimming left V 2 bases short and J 9 bases short, with 22 bases between. CDR1 LNHDA and CDR2 SQIVND come from the germline V gene (reference sequence). The chain's CDR3 is CASSINPRIWGVRYTF. DNA of the CDR3: TGTGCCAGTAGTATAAACCCTCGTATATGGGGGGTCCGCTACACCTTC.

This chain joins TRBV27 and TRBJ2-3; 15 bases map to TRBD2. The germline CDR1 and CDR2 sequences are MNHEY and SMNVEV (reference sequence). The CDR3 spans 19 residues. J gave up 4 bases and V 5 bases, and 13 bases lay outside the gene matches. The CDR3 coding sequence is TGTGCCAGCAGTATGGGACTAGCGGGAGGTGGGGGCACCGCAGATACGCAGTATTTT. This translates into CASSMGLAGGGGTADTQYF.

This clone was seen just once. The chain uses TRBV7-2 and TRBJ2-2; the D gene is possibly TRBD2 (6 bases). The CDR3 is 17 residues long. CDR1 is SGHTA and CDR2 is FQGNSA in the germline V gene. Trimming took off 5 bases at V and 1 base at J, with 17 bases between the two ends. Here the CDR3 reads CASSPHASVQNTGELFF. In DNA form, the CDR3 reads TGTGCCAGCAGCCCGCATGCTAGCGTGCAGAACACCGGGGAGCTGTTTTTT.

The chain combines TRBV27 with TRBJ2-3, with 7 bases fitting TRBD2. Germline V gene sequence: CDR1 MNHEY, CDR2 SMNVEV (reference sequence). This CDR3 spans 16 amino acids. Unmatched junction bases numbered 7, after V lost 3 bases and J lost 1 base. Here the CDR3 reads CASSLGVGGGTDTQYF. In nucleotides, the CDR3 is TGTGCCAGCAGTTTGGGAGTGGGAGGGGGCACAGATACGCAGTATTTT.

This clone came up a few times. This sample also contains other DNA sequences that code for the same CDR3. The chain couples TRBV28 to TRBJ1-5; D is unresolved. This CDR3 is built from 14 residues. Germline V lookup: CDR1 MDHEN, CDR2 SYDVKM. The V gene lost 5 bases and the J gene lost 1 base, with 9 bases spanning the gap. In DNA, the CDR3 is TGTGCCAGCAGTCCCACTTCCAGCAATCAGCCCCAGCATTTT. It yields the protein CASSPTSSNQPQHF.

This clone was found once. The V and J genes are TRBV6-5 and TRBJ2-1; no reliable D call. The CDR3 is 13 amino acids. The germline V and J ends were trimmed by 7 bases and 10 bases, with 17 bases remaining between them. Germline CDR1 and CDR2: MNHEY and SVGAGI. CDR3 loop: CASTPSRNGEQFF. The CDR3 DNA reads as TGTGCCAGCACCCCTTCGCGGAATGGCGAGCAGTTCTTC.

The rearrangement joins TRBV19 to TRBJ2-6; 8 bases match TRBD1. The germline CDR1 and CDR2 sequences are LNHDA and SQIVND (reference sequence). The CDR3 runs to 17 residues. V was pared by 5 bases and J by 0 bases, with 6 bases of the junction left unmatched. The DNA of the CDR3 is TGTGCCAGTAGTTTTCAGGGGGCCCGCTCTGGGGCCAACGTCCTGACTTTC. It is translated as CASSFQGARSGANVLTF. The full variable domain, rest sourced from reference TRBV19 and TRBJ2-6, is DGGITQSPKYLFRKEGQNVTLSCEQNLNHDAMYWYRQDPGQGLRLIYYSQIVNDFQKGDIAEGYSVSREKKESFPLTVTSAQKNPTAFYLCASSFQGARSGANVLTFGAGSRLTVL.

The chain is built from TRBV7-2 and TRBJ2-5; D not certain. This CDR3 spans 13 amino acids. V was pared by 1 base and J by 5 bases, with 8 bases between. CDR1 and CDR2 (germline): SGHTA, FQGNSA. The CDR3 DNA follows: TGTGCCAGCAGCTTAGGAGGTTGGGAGACCCAGTACTTC. Its protein is CASSLGGWETQYF.

This clone was seen more than once but under ten times. The chain couples TRBV6-1 to TRBJ1-1; possible D gene TRBD1, 5 bases. Germline-derived CDR1 and CDR2 are MNHNS and SASEGT. The V end lost 2 bases, the J end lost 1 base, and 8 bases lay between the germline ends. This CDR3 spans 14 amino acids. The CDR3 nucleotides read TGTGCCAGCAGTGAACGGGGGAAGAACACTGAAGCTTTCTTT. It specifies CASSERGKNTEAFF.

The chain employs TRBV10-3 and TRBJ2-7; 7 bases are shared with TRBD1. The CDR3 covers 17 residues. CDR1 is ENHRY, CDR2 SYGVKD, per germline. The J segment lost 0 bases and the V segment lost 1 base, leaving 9 bases of the junction unmatched. The CDR3 region is CAISEYVPDRDSYEQYF. In DNA, the CDR3 is TGTGCCATCAGTGAGTATGTGCCCGACAGGGACTCCTACGAGCAGTACTTC.

The chain is built from TRBV9 and TRBJ2-7, with D unresolved. There are 14 residues in the CDR3. Germline V CDR1 and CDR2: SGDLS, YYNGEE. The V gene lost 1 base and the J gene lost 0 bases, with 8 bases spanning the gap. The CDR3 region has the DNA TGTGCCAGCAGCGTATCAGAGGCCTCCTACGAGCAGTACTTC. This translates into CASSVSEASYEQYF. Looking up the rest from reference TRBV9 and TRBJ2-7 gives the full variable domain: DSGVTQTPKHLITATGQRVTLRCSPRSGDLSVYWYQQSLDQGLQFLIQYYNGEERAKGNILERFSAQQFPDLHSELNLSSLELGDSALYFCASSVSEASYEQYFGPGTRLTVT.

The chain is built from TRBV7-6 and TRBJ2-7, with a tentative D call TRBD1 (5 bases). CDR1 is SGHVS, CDR2 FNYEAQ, per germline. Between the trimmed V and J ends, which lost 4 bases and 3 bases, there was a span of 10 bases. The CDR3 consists of 13 residues. CDR3 nucleotide sequence: TGTGCCAGCAGCTCCGGACACCACTACGAGCAGTACTTC. This codes for CASSSGHHYEQYF.